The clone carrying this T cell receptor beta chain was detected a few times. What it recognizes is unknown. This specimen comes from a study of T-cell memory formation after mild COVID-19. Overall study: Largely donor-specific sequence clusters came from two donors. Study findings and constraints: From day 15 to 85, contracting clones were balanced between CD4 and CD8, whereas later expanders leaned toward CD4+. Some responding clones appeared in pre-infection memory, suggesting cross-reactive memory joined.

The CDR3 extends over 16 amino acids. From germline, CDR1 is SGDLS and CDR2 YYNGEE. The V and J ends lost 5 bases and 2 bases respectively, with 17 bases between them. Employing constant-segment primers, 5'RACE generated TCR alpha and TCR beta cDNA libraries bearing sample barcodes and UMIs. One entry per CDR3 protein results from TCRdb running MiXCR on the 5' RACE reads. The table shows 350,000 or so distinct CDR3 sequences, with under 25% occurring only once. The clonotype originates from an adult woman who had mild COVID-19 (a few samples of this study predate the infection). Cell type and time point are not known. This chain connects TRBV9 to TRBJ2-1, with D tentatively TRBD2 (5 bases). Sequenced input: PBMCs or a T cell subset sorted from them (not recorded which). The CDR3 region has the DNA TGTGCCAGCAGTGCTACTAGGACCGACGCCTACAATGAGCAGTTCTTC. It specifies CASSATRTDAYNEQFF.